The 29 T cell receptor beta chains below all came from one sample that was sequenced in a study of blood T cell repertoires in COVID-19. Sequencing used immunoSEQ multiplex PCR; TCRdb keeps in-frame clones, though not all of them. The sample carries around 200,000 clones, approximately 78% recorded once. Source material: peripheral blood. The source is an elderly woman with active or convalescent COVID-19.

The gene calls are TRBV2 and TRBJ2-3, with TRBD1 as a possible D gene (5 bases). V gave up 4 bases and J gave up 6 bases, with 11 bases separating them. CDR1 and CDR2 (germline): SNHLY, FYNNEI. CDR3 length: 13 amino acids. The CDR3 DNA reads as TGTGCCAGCAGTGGACAACCAGGGGATACGCAGTATTTT. This codes for CASSGQPGDTQYF.

The chain links TRBV9 to TRBJ2-5; no definite D call. This CDR3 contains 14 residues. Germline V gene lookup returns CDR1 SGDLS and CDR2 YYNGEE. V dropped 0 bases and J dropped 2 bases, with 8 bases sitting between them. For the CDR3, the DNA is TGTGCCAGCAGCGTAGACGACACGCAAGAGACCCAGTACTTC. It is translated as CASSVDDTQETQYF. Supplemented by reference TRBV9 and TRBJ2-5, the full variable domain reads DSGVTQTPKHLITATGQRVTLRCSPRSGDLSVYWYQQSLDQGLQFLIQYYNGEERAKGNILERFSAQQFPDLHSELNLSSLELGDSALYFCASSVDDTQETQYFGPGTRLLVL.

This clone was detected only once. One junction end does not reproduce the germline sequence, and a read error may be involved. This rearrangement joins TRBV6-2 or TRBV6-3 to TRBJ1-1; TRBD1 matches 7 bases. Germline V CDR1 and CDR2: MNHEY, SVGEGT. The CDR3 runs to 16 residues. In DNA form, the CDR3 reads TGTGCCAGCAGTTACACCGCTACGACAGGGAACCCTGAAGCTTTCTTT. Amino acid sequence: CASSYTATTGNPEAFF.

This clone appeared a single time. The rearrangement links TRBV7-2 to TRBJ2-5; 8 nucleotides match TRBD1. This CDR3 has 14 amino acids. The ends lost 5 bases at V and 4 bases at J; junction bases unmatched: 6. Germline CDR1 SGHTA, CDR2 FQGNSA. The CDR3 nucleotides are TGTGCCAGCAGCGATTATGACAGGGGAGAGACCCAGTACTTC. Translated: CASSDYDRGETQYF.

This sequence joins TRBV19 and TRBJ2-5, with TRBD1 identical over 7 bases. CDR3 length: 15 residues. Unmatched junction bases numbered 10, after V lost 4 bases and J lost 5 bases. The germline V gene encodes CDR1 LNHDA and CDR2 SQIVND (reference sequence). CDR3 nucleotide sequence: TGTGCCAGTAGTACAGTACAGGGGACGGCGGAGACCCAGTACTTC. Its translation: CASSTVQGTAETQYF. Full variable domain (rest looked up from reference TRBV19 and TRBJ2-5): DGGITQSPKYLFRKEGQNVTLSCEQNLNHDAMYWYRQDPGQGLRLIYYSQIVNDFQKGDIAEGYSVSREKKESFPLTVTSAQKNPTAFYLCASSTVQGTAETQYFGPGTRLLVL.

The CDR3 is CASSSGQAFQETQYF. DNA for the CDR3: TGTGCCAGCAGCTCCGGCCAAGCGTTCCAAGAGACCCAGTACTTC. This chain joins TRBV5-8 and TRBJ2-5; D remains unclear. The germline V gene has CDR1 SGHTS and CDR2 YDEGEE. CDR3 length: 15 amino acids. The germline V and J ends were trimmed by 3 bases and 1 base, with 13 bases remaining between them. The full variable domain, in which reference TRBV5-8 and TRBJ2-5 provide the parts outside the CDR3, is EAGVTQSPTHLIKTRGQQATLRCSPISGHTSVYWYQQALGLGLQFLLWYDEGEERNRGNFPPRFSGRQFPNYSSELNVNALELEDSALYLCASSSGQAFQETQYFGPGTRLLVL.

CDR3: CASSFSFGTGGNNEQFF. The DNA of the CDR3 is TGTGCCAGCAGCTTTAGTTTTGGGACAGGGGGAAACAATGAGCAGTTCTTC. This sequence joins TRBV11-2 and TRBJ2-1; 11 positions agree with TRBD1. The V gene's germline CDR1 is SGHAT and CDR2 FQNNGV. The CDR3 consists of 17 residues. J lost 5 bases, V lost 3 bases, and 9 bases had no gene match.

J is TRBJ2-1 and V is TRBV19; 12 bases fit TRBD2. V lost 4 bases to trimming and J lost 0 bases; unmatched junction nucleotides: 4. This CDR3 is built from 17 residues. Germline V gene data show CDR1 as LNHDA and CDR2 as SQIVND (reference sequence). CDR3 nucleotide sequence: TGTGCCAGTAGTAGGCTAGCGGGGGGGAGCTCCTACAATGAGCAGTTCTTC. Its translation: CASSRLAGGSSYNEQFF.

The chain couples TRBV5-4 to TRBJ2-7, with D perhaps TRBD2 (6 bases). Trimming cost V 0 bases and J 2 bases, with 9 bases left between them. This CDR3 region has 14 residues. Germline CDR1 is SGHNT and CDR2 is YYREEE (reference sequence). DNA of the CDR3: TGTGCCAGCAGCTTGGACACGGGGGCCTACGAGCAGTACTTC. As protein: CASSLDTGAYEQYF. The full variable domain, its missing parts supplied by reference TRBV5-4 and TRBJ2-7, is ETGVTQSPTHLIKTRGQQVTLRCSSQSGHNTVSWYQQALGQGPQFIFQYYREEENGRGNFPPRFSGLQFPNYSSELNVNALELDDSALYLCASSLDTGAYEQYFGPGTRLTVT.

The gene calls are TRBV4-1 and TRBJ2-7; 12 positions match TRBD1. V was pared by 5 bases and J by 3 bases, with 5 bases of the junction left unmatched. The length of the CDR3 is 15 residues. The V gene's germline CDR1 is MGHRA and CDR2 YSYEKL. The DNA of the CDR3 is TGCGCCAGCAGCTACGGGACAGGGGGCTTCTACGAGCAGTACTTC. Residues: CASSYGTGGFYEQYF.

V is TRBV15 and J is TRBJ1-4; 8 bases align to TRBD1. J was trimmed by 5 bases and V by 1 base; bases with no gene match: 6. The CDR3 extends over 16 amino acids. The V gene's germline CDR1 is LNHNV and CDR2 YYDKDF (reference sequence). CDR3 loop: CATSRGQGYPNEKLFF. The CDR3 DNA is TGTGCCACCAGCAGAGGACAGGGGTATCCGAATGAAAAACTGTTTTTT.

This clone was seen a few times. The V call is TRBV12-3 or TRBV12-4, the J call TRBJ2-7; no firm D call. V lost 3 bases to trimming and J lost 1 base, with 7 bases between them. There are 13 residues in the CDR3. CDR3 nucleotide sequence: TGTGCCAGCAGTTTTACGGGTTCCTACGAGCAGTACTTC. This sequence encodes CASSFTGSYEQYF.

The J gene is TRBJ1-5, the V gene TRBV28, with D perhaps TRBD1 (5 bases). Trimming cost V 6 bases and J 7 bases, with 19 bases left between them. This CDR3 has 15 residues. Per the germline V gene, CDR1 is MDHEN and CDR2 is SYDVKM. The CDR3 nucleotides are TGTGCCAGCAGCCCCGGGGGAAGGAATCGGCAGCCCCAGCATTTT. Its translation is CASSPGGRNRQPQHF. The whole variable domain, filled in from reference TRBV28 and TRBJ1-5, reads DVKVTQSSRYLVKRTGEKVFLECVQDMDHENMFWYRQDPGLGLRLIYFSYDVKMKEKGDIPEGYSVSREKKERFSLILESASTNQTSMYLCASSPGGRNRQPQHFGDGTRLSIL.

V is TRBV4-3 and J is TRBJ2-3; 8 bases agree with TRBD1. The CDR3 extends over 13 amino acids. Losses at the gene ends were 4 bases for V and 6 bases for J; bases not matched to a gene: 3. The germline gives CDR1 LGHNA, CDR2 YSLEER. The CDR3 here is CASSPRQGDTQYF. Written as DNA, the CDR3 is TGCGCCAGCAGCCCACGACAGGGGGATACGCAGTATTTT.

The V gene is TRBV6-6, the J gene TRBJ2-5; 10 bases fit TRBD2. CDR3 length: 17 residues. Germline CDR1 and CDR2: MNHNY and SVGAGI (reference sequence). J gave up 5 bases and V 5 bases, and 14 bases lay outside the gene matches. DNA for the CDR3: TGTGCCAGCAGTCCTCCGGGACTAGCGAGACTTGGGGAGACCCAGTACTTC. It specifies CASSPPGLARLGETQYF.

The chain joins TRBV28 to TRBJ2-7; maybe TRBD2 (5 bases). The CDR3 is 15 amino acids. CDR1 and CDR2 (germline): MDHEN, SYDVKM. V lost 1 base to trimming and J lost 5 bases, with 15 bases between them. The CDR3 DNA follows: TGTGCCAGCAGTTTATACCCCATAGGAGGCCACGAGCAGTACTTC. Translated, it gives CASSLYPIGGHEQYF.

This clone was seen more than once but under ten times. This chain connects TRBV5-1 to TRBJ1-2; D is uncertain. The V end was cut by 4 bases, the J end by 0 bases, with 13 bases between. Germline values: CDR1 SGHRS, CDR2 YFSETQ. The length of the CDR3 is 15 residues. This CDR3 reads CASSPDPTTNYGYTF. The CDR3 nucleotides read TGCGCCAGCAGCCCTGACCCGACTACTAACTATGGCTACACCTTC.

V usage is TRBV9 and J usage is TRBJ2-7; D possibly corresponds to TRBD2 (6 bases). Trimming stripped 0 bases from V and 2 bases from J, with 12 bases between. The CDR3 loop spans 15 amino acids. CDR1 is SGDLS, CDR2 YYNGEE, per germline. CDR3: CASSVGGGYPYEQYF. The CDR3 nucleotides are TGTGCCAGCAGCGTAGGTGGGGGGTATCCCTACGAGCAGTACTTC.

The rearrangement uses TRBV3-1 (or the pseudogene TRBV3-2) and TRBJ1-1; maybe TRBD1 (5 bases). The CDR3 extends over 14 amino acids. Trimming took 5 bases from V and 7 from J, leaving 17 bases between them. Germline CDR1 LGHDT, CDR2 YNNKEL (reference sequence). CDR3 bases: TGTGCCAGCAGCAAGATCTCGCAGGGCGGTGAAGCTTTCTTT. Translating it yields CASSKISQGGEAFF.

The V and J genes are TRBV19 and TRBJ1-3; 9 nucleotides line up with TRBD1. CDR3 length: 15 amino acids. Germline V lookup: CDR1 LNHDA, CDR2 SQIVND (reference sequence). With 5 bases clipped from V and 4 bases from J, the junction kept 6 bases outside the gene matches. The CDR3 DNA follows: TGTGCCAGTAGTCTACAGGGGGCTGGAGGAAACACCATATATTTT. Its protein is CASSLQGAGGNTIYF. Combining the CDR3 with reference TRBV19 and TRBJ1-3 gives the whole variable domain DGGITQSPKYLFRKEGQNVTLSCEQNLNHDAMYWYRQDPGQGLRLIYYSQIVNDFQKGDIAEGYSVSREKKESFPLTVTSAQKNPTAFYLCASSLQGAGGNTIYFGEGSWLTVV.

V gene TRBV7-6 combines with J gene TRBJ2-3, with 9 bases that match TRBD2. Germline values: CDR1 SGHVS, CDR2 FNYEAQ. CDR3 length equals 15 residues. V was clipped by 5 bases and J by 2 bases; unmatched bases: 5. CDR3 DNA sequence: TGTGCCAGCAGCGACTGGACTAGCGCCACAGATACGCAGTATTTT. This codes for CASSDWTSATDTQYF.

The V and J genes are TRBV9 and TRBJ2-2, with TRBD1 matching over 7 bases. With 2 bases clipped from V and 1 base from J, the junction kept 2 bases outside the gene matches. This CDR3 is built from 15 residues. Germline values: CDR1 SGDLS, CDR2 YYNGEE. The CDR3 here is CASSVGQRNTGELFF. In DNA, the CDR3 is TGTGCCAGCAGCGTGGGACAGCGGAACACCGGGGAGCTGTTTTTT.

This chain connects TRBV5-4 to TRBJ2-7; weak D call: TRBD2 (7 bases). The germline gives CDR1 SGHNT, CDR2 YYREEE (reference sequence). V gave up 7 bases and J gave up 0 bases, with 11 bases separating them. The CDR3 is 13 amino acids. Here the CDR3 DNA reads TGTGCCAGCGGCGGGGGCAACTCCTACGAGCAGTACTTC. It codes for CASGGGNSYEQYF.

The rearrangement joins TRBV7-2 to TRBJ2-5, with no clear D. The CDR3 covers 14 residues. CDR1 SGHTA and CDR2 FQGNSA come from the germline V gene. Trimming pared 6 bases from V and 2 bases from J, leaving 13 bases between. CDR3 region: CASSPTRVQETQYF. The CDR3 nucleotides read TGTGCCAGCAGTCCTACACGGGTACAAGAGACCCAGTACTTC.

This clone came up once. The V gene is TRBV15, the J gene TRBJ1-4, with 9 positions matching TRBD1. Losses at the gene ends were 2 bases for V and 5 bases for J; bases not matched to a gene: 6. This CDR3 is 16 amino acids long. Germline CDR1 LNHNV, CDR2 YYDKDF (reference sequence). CDR3: CATSRSPQGANEKLFF. DNA of the CDR3: TGTGCCACCAGCAGATCCCCACAGGGGGCGAATGAAAAACTGTTTTTT.

The chain is built from TRBV3-1 (or the pseudogene TRBV3-2) and TRBJ1-3, with 8 bases identical to TRBD1. The CDR3 contains 14 residues. V lost 4 bases and J lost 4; bases outside the gene matches: 3. Germline CDR1 reads LGHDT; CDR2 reads YNNKEL (reference sequence). The CDR3 reads CASSPTGVGNTIYF. The CDR3 DNA follows: TGTGCCAGCAGCCCGACAGGGGTAGGAAACACCATATATTTT.

The rearrangement joins TRBV2 to TRBJ2-7; D gene uncertain. V was trimmed by 5 bases and J by 5 bases, leaving 19 bases between them. The CDR3 length is 15 residues. CDR1 and CDR2 from the germline V gene are SNHLY and FYNNEI. The chain's CDR3 is CASSYRVSSMDEQYF. CDR3 sequence (DNA): TGTGCCAGCAGTTACCGGGTCTCATCGATGGACGAGCAGTACTTC.

The chain employs TRBV29-1 and TRBJ1-4, with a possible D match to TRBD1 (6 bases). V was clipped by 7 bases and J by 7 bases, with 16 bases between them. CDR3 length: 13 amino acids. Germline V gene lookup returns CDR1 SQVTM and CDR2 ANQGSEA. CDR3 protein: CSADLGAGEKLFF. The CDR3 DNA follows: TGCAGCGCCGATCTGGGGGCGGGTGAAAAACTGTTTTTT.

The V call is TRBV3-1 (or the pseudogene TRBV3-2), the J call TRBJ2-5, with 7 bases matching TRBD2. Looked up from germline, CDR1 is LGHDT and CDR2 is YNNKEL (reference sequence). V trimming: 1 base; J trimming: 1 base; junction bases outside the gene matches: 9. The CDR3 covers 17 residues. CDR3 nucleotide sequence: TGTGCCAGCAGCCAAGGGGGCGGGGGATGGCGCCAAGAGACCCAGTACTTC. The encoded protein is CASSQGGGGWRQETQYF.